A selection of T cell receptor beta chains follows, all from one sample in a study of shared clonotypes between healthy human individuals. Repertoires were generated with immunoSEQ multiplex PCR, while TCRdb's copy carries only in-frame clones and drops some. In the table there are about 1.1 million clones, around 78% of which are singletons. The sample was memory CD4+ T cells from PBMCs. The receptors stem from a man aged 18 to 29 in good health. Some clones in this sample may be carry-over from other donors' samples. Both conserved end residues are part of each CDR3. D genes are given only for firm matches. Some rows mark clone size as missing; the rest say once, few, many or name a class of expanded clone.

clone_size	d_call	j_call	v_call	cdr3_nt	cdr3_aa
-	-	TRBJ2-1	TRBV10-3	TGTGCCACCATGAACTCGGGATCCCCCTACAATGAGCAGTTCTTC	CATMNSGSPYNEQFF
-	-	TRBJ2-7	TRBV18	TGTGCCAGCTCACCAGGACGACTCTCCTACGAGCAGTACTTC	CASSPGRLSYEQYF
few	TRBD2	TRBJ2-7	TRBV7-2	TGTGCCAGCAGCTCCTGGGACTACAATAACTACGAGCAGTACTTC	CASSSWDYNNYEQYF
-	-	TRBJ2-7	TRBV28	TGTGCCAGCAGTAGGGCAGGGTCGTCCTACGAGCAGTACTTC	CASSRAGSSYEQYF
-	TRBD2	TRBJ2-2	TRBV5-1	TGCGCCAGCAGTCGCTTAGCGGGAGTGGCAACCGGGGAGCTGTTTTTT	CASSRLAGVATGELFF
-	-	TRBJ2-7	TRBV11-1	TGTGCCAGCAGCTCCCCTCCCAACACCTACGAGCAGTACTTC	CASSSPPNTYEQYF
-	TRBD2	TRBJ2-7	TRBV5-1	TGCGCCAGCAAAGCGGGGACCTACGAGCAGTACTTC	CASKAGTYEQYF
-	-	TRBJ1-4	TRBV19	TGTGCCAGTAGTCCCGCCGGGTTCGTGGGAGAAAAACTGTTTTTT	CASSPAGFVGEKLFF
few	TRBD1	TRBJ1-3	TRBV7-3	TGTGCCAGCAGCTTAACAGGACAGGGGGCTGGAAACACCATATATTTT	CASSLTGQGAGNTIYF
-	-	TRBJ2-7	TRBV5-4	TGTGCCAGCAGCTCCCCTGGGCGGGGTCCCTACGAGCAGTACTTC	CASSSPGRGPYEQYF
-	-	TRBJ1-1	TRBV2	TGTGCCAGCAGTGAACAGGGAATAACTGAAGCTTTCTTT	CASSEQGITEAFF
few	-	TRBJ1-1	TRBV29-1	TGCAGCGTTGCCAAGCTTATGAACACTGAAGCTTTCTTT	CSVAKLMNTEAFF
-	-	TRBJ1-1	TRBV5-1	TGCGCCAGCAGCTTGGAAGGGATGAACACTGAAGCTTTCTTT	CASSLEGMNTEAFF
-	-	TRBJ2-7	TRBV7-9	TGTGCCAGCAGCTTTGGGCGCACCCAGCAGTACTTC	CASSFGRTQQYF
-	-	TRBJ2-7	TRBV9	TGTGCCAGCAGCGTAGGGACTCTCAACTCCTACGAGCAGTACTTC	CASSVGTLNSYEQYF
-	TRBD2	TRBJ2-6	TRBV28	TGTGCCAGCAGTCTAGCGGGAGGAGTTGTTGGGGCCAACGTCCTGACTTTC	CASSLAGGVVGANVLTF
-	-	TRBJ2-6	TRBV7-2	TGTGCCAGCAGCTTAATATCCCCACTCTTTTCTGGGGCCAACGTCCTGACTTTC	CASSLISPLFSGANVLTF
-	TRBD2	TRBJ2-1	TRBV30	TGTGCCTCCAATAGCGGGAGTTCTACTAACAATGAGCAGTTCTTC	CASNSGSSTNNEQFF
once	-	TRBJ2-1	TRBV23-1	TGCGCCAGCAGTCCTTTAGGGTGGAGCTCCTACAATGAGCAGTTCTTC	CASSPLGWSSYNEQFF
-	-	TRBJ1-1	TRBV29-1	TGCAGCGCTCTGACAGACATGAACACTGAAGCTTTCTTT	CSALTDMNTEAFF
-	-	TRBJ2-1	TRBV6-5	TGTGCCAGCAGTTACCTTGGAACAGCTGAGCAGTTCTTC	CASSYLGTAEQFF
-	-	TRBJ2-3	TRBV5-6	TGTGCCAGCAGCTTTAGGGTCTCTAGCACAGATACGCAGTATTTT	CASSFRVSSTDTQYF